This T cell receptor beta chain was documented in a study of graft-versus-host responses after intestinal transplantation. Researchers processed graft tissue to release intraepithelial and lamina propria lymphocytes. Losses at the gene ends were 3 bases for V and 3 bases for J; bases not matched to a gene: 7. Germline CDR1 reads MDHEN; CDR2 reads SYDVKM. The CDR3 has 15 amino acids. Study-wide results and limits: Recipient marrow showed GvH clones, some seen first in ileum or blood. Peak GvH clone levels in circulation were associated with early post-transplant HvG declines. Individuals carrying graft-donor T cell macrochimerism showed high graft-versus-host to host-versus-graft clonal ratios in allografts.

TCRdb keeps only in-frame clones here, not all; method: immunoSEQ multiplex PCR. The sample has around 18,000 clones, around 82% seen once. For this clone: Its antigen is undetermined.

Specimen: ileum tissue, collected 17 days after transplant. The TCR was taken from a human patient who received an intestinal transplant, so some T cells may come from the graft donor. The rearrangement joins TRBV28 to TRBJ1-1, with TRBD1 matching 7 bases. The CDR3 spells CASSFTGVGYTEAFF. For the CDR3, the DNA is TGTGCCAGCAGTTTCACAGGGGTGGGGTACACTGAAGCTTTCTTT.